Below are 8 T cell receptor beta chains sequenced from a single sample in a study of glioma-infiltrating T cells after dendritic cell vaccination. Sequencing was performed with immunoSEQ multiplex PCR; in TCRdb, only in-frame clones are kept and a portion is missing. Altogether approximately 50,000 clones are present, 70% to 90% being singletons, with the ten largest covering roughly 9%. Time point noted: after dendritic cell vaccination, including at tumor progression/relapse. The starting material was blood, obtained after dendritic cell vaccination. These receptors came from a human donor with glioblastoma.

The chain has TRBV6-1 and TRBJ1-1; TRBD1 matches at 8 bases. This CDR3 has 14 residues. V shed 4 bases and J 4 bases; nucleotides not matched to a gene: 5. Germline values: CDR1 MNHNS, CDR2 SASEGT. CDR3 in amino acids: CASSVDRDRTEAFF. CDR3 sequence (DNA): TGTGCCAGCAGTGTGGACAGGGATCGCACTGAAGCTTTCTTT.

This chain links TRBV4-2 with TRBJ1-4, with 10 bases lining up with TRBD1. Trimming took 0 bases from V and 7 from J; bases not matched to a gene: 8. Per germline, CDR1 LGHNA and CDR2 YNFKEQ. This CDR3 contains 17 residues. CDR3 in amino acids: CASSQDFKRTGGEKLFF. The CDR3, as DNA: TGTGCCAGCAGCCAAGATTTCAAACGGACAGGGGGTGAAAAACTGTTTTTT.

The chain links TRBV27 to TRBJ2-5, with TRBD2 identical over 7 bases. CDR3 length: 18 amino acids. The trim removed 3 bases at V and 5 bases at J, leaving 18 bases unmatched. The germline V gene encodes CDR1 MNHEY and CDR2 SMNVEV (reference sequence). CDR3 in amino acids: CASSFPPPDAGVGETQYF. The CDR3 coding sequence is TGTGCCAGCAGTTTTCCACCCCCAGACGCGGGGGTGGGGGAGACCCAGTACTTC.

This sequence joins TRBV2 and TRBJ1-2; D is ambiguous. The CDR3 contains 15 residues. Trimming took 7 bases from V and 4 from J, leaving 19 bases between them. Germline assignment: CDR1 SNHLY and CDR2 FYNNEI. CDR3 residues: CASNQNPDGIYGYTF. In nucleotides, the CDR3 is TGTGCCAGCAACCAAAACCCGGACGGGATCTATGGCTACACCTTC.

This clone has more than one count but fewer than ten. The chain links TRBV30 to TRBJ2-5; 16 bases match TRBD2. Trimming removed 0 bases from V and 4 bases from J; junction bases left unmatched: 5. This CDR3 is 17 amino acids long. Germline lookup yields CDR1 GTSNPN and CDR2 SVGIG (reference sequence). DNA of the CDR3: TGTGCCTGGAGTGTACGGGGACTAGCGGGGGGGCGAGAGACCCAGTACTTC. This gives the protein CAWSVRGLAGGRETQYF.

This sequence joins TRBV11-3 and TRBJ1-4, with D maybe TRBD1 (6 bases). The CDR3 is made up of 14 amino acids. CDR1 and CDR2 (germline): SGHNT, YENEEA. V was cut by 6 bases and J by 4 bases, with 12 bases left in between. CDR3 sequence: CASRATGNNEKLFF. CDR3 DNA: TGTGCCAGCAGGGCTACAGGGAATAATGAAAAACTGTTTTTT.

The rearrangement uses TRBV27 and TRBJ2-5; D unclear. CDR1 and CDR2 (germline): MNHEY, SMNVEV (reference sequence). The CDR3 sequence is 12 residues long. Trimming pared 3 bases from V and 6 bases from J, leaving 8 bases between. CDR3 amino acids: CASSFDFKTQYF. The DNA of the CDR3 is TGTGCCAGCAGTTTTGACTTTAAGACCCAGTACTTC.

Details on this clone: Sequence at one end of the junction differs from germline and may be a read error. Other DNA sequences from this sample encode an identical CDR3 as well. V usage is TRBV2 and J usage is TRBJ1-6; 9 bases fit TRBD1. The CDR3 contains 15 residues. Germline-derived CDR1 and CDR2 are SNHLY and FYNNEI. The CDR3 spells CASKDRGSTNSPLHF. The DNA for the CDR3 is TGTGCCAGCAAGGACAGGGGCAGCACTAATTCCCCCCTCCACTTT.